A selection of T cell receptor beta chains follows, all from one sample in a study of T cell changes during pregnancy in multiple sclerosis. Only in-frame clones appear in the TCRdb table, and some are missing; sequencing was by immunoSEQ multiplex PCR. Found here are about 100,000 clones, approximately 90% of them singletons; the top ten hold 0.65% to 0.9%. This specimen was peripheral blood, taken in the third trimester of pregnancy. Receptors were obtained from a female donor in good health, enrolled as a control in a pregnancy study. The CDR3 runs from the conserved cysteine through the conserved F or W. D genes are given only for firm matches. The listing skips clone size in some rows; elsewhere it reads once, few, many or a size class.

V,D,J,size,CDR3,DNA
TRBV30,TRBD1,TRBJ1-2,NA,CAWSVLLDRGLGYTF,TGTGCCTGGAGTGTACTCCTGGACAGGGGGCTAGGCTACACCTTC
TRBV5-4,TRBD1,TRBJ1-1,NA,CASSSEGTGMNTEAFF,TGTGCCAGCAGCTCCGAGGGGACAGGTATGAACACTGAAGCTTTCTTT
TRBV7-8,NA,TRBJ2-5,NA,CASSRDRLETQYF,TGTGCCAGCAGCCGTGACAGGTTGGAGACCCAGTACTTC
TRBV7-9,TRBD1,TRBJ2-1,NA,CASSQTTGTDYNEQFF,TGTGCCAGCAGCCAAACCACCGGGACAGATTACAATGAGCAGTTCTTC
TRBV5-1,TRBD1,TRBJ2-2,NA,CASSWRGQGTNTGELFF,TGCGCCAGCAGCTGGAGGGGACAGGGGACGAACACCGGGGAGCTGTTTTTT
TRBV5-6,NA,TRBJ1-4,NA,CASSSRLTNEKLFF,TGTGCCAGCAGCTCGAGGTTGACTAATGAAAAACTGTTTTTT
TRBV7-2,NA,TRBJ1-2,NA,CASSFSTIYGYTF,TGTGCCAGCAGCTTTAGTACCATCTATGGCTACACCTTC
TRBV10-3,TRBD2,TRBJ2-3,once,CAISEAGGETDTQYF,TGTGCCATCAGTGAGGCGGGGGGTGAGACAGATACGCAGTATTTT
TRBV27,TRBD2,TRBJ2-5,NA,CASSKRGGETQYF,TGTGCCAGCAGTAAGCGGGGCGGGGAGACCCAGTACTTC
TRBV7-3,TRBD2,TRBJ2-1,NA,CASSPLRGGPNEQFF,TGTGCCAGCAGCCCCCTTCGGGGAGGGCCCAATGAGCAGTTCTTC
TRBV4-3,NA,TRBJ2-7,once,CASSEWLGQAGGKQYF,TGCGCCAGCAGCGAATGGCTGGGACAGGCGGGGGGGAAACAGTACTTC
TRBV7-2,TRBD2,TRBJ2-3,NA,CASSLVAGGSDTQYF,TGTGCCAGCAGCTTAGTGGCGGGGGGATCAGATACGCAGTATTTT
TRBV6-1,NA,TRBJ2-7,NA,CASSERGAAYEQYF,TGTGCCAGCAGTGAACGTGGGGCCGCCTACGAGCAGTACTTC
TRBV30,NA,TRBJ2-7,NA,CAWTLADEQYF,TGTGCCTGGACCCTGGCGGACGAGCAGTACTTC
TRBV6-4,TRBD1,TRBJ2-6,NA,CASSPGGISGANVLTF,TGTGCCAGCAGTCCAGGGGGCATCTCTGGGGCCAACGTCCTGACTTTC
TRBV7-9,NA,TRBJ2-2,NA,CASNGRDTGELFF,TGTGCCAGCAATGGCAGGGACACCGGGGAGCTGTTTTTT
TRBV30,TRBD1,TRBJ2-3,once,CAWRGTGHSTDTQYF,TGTGCCTGGAGAGGGACAGGCCATAGCACAGATACGCAGTATTTT
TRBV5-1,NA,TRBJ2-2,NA,CASSLALGRTGELFF,TGCGCCAGCAGCTTGGCCCTGGGGCGAACCGGGGAGCTGTTTTTT
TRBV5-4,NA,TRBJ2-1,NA,CASSLKQGMGNEQFF,TGTGCCAGCAGCTTGAAACAGGGAATGGGGAATGAGCAGTTCTTC
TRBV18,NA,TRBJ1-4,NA,CASSPRGNNEKLFF,TGTGCCAGCTCACCTAGGGGTAACAATGAAAAACTGTTTTTT
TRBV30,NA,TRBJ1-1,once,CAWSGERVWDTEAFF,TGTGCCTGGAGTGGAGAGAGGGTGTGGGACACTGAAGCTTTCTTT
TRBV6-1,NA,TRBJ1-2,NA,CASSEYRVSGYTF,TGTGCCAGCAGTGAATATCGGGTTTCTGGCTACACCTTC
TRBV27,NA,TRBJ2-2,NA,CASSRLRTGELFF,TGTGCCAGCAGTCGTTTACGGACCGGGGAGCTGTTTTTT
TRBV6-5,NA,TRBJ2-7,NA,CASRYPGQDYEQYF,TGTGCCAGCAGGTACCCGGGACAAGACTACGAGCAGTACTTC
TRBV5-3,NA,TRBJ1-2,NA,CARSTRRENYGYTF,TGTGCCAGAAGCACGCGACGGGAGAACTATGGCTACACCTTC
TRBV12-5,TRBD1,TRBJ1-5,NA,CASRQGNQPQHF,TGTGCTAGCCGACAGGGGAATCAGCCCCAGCATTTT
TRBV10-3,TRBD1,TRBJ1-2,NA,CAISESGGRNYGYTF,TGTGCCATCAGTGAGTCAGGGGGCAGAAACTATGGCTACACCTTC
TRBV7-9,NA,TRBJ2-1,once,CASSLEGRDGDEQFF,TGTGCCAGCAGCTTAGAGGGCAGGGATGGCGATGAGCAGTTCTTC
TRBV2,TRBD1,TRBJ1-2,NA,CALLWPGGPPDYGYTF,TGTGCTTTACTCTGGCCAGGGGGCCCGCCTGACTATGGCTACACCTTC
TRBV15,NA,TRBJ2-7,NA,CATRSAGTYSNEQYF,TGTGCCACCAGGTCGGCCGGGACTTATTCTAACGAGCAGTACTTC
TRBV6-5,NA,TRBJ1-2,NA,CASSYSNGGGGYTF,TGTGCCAGCAGTTACTCGAACGGGGGGGGAGGCTACACCTTC
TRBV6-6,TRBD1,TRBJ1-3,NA,CASTPGQGAGTIYF,TGTGCCAGCACCCCGGGACAGGGGGCGGGGACCATATATTTT
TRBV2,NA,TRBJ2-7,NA,CASSEGAGTVIVYEQYF,TGTGCCAGCAGTGAAGGGGCGGGGACAGTAATCGTCTACGAGCAGTACTTC
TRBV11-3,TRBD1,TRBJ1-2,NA,CASSFEDRAIPRVGGYTF,TGTGCCAGCAGCTTCGAGGACAGGGCCATTCCGCGTGTTGGTGGCTACACCTTC
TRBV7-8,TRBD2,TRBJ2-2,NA,CASSPSSGGAGGELFF,TGTGCCAGCAGCCCCTCTAGCGGGGGGGCGGGCGGGGAGCTGTTTTTT
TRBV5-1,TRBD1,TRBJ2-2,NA,CASSLAEGALTGELFF,TGCGCCAGCAGCTTGGCCGAGGGGGCGCTCACCGGGGAGCTGTTTTTT
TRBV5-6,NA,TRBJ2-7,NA,CASSLDRIDYEQYF,TGTGCCAGCAGCTTGGACAGGATTGACTACGAGCAGTACTTC
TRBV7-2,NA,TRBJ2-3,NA,CASSLGRGGDTQYF,TGTGCCAGCAGCTTAGGGAGGGGGGGGGATACGCAGTATTTT
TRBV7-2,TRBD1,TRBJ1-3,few,CASSPPYGTGGTIYF,TGTGCCAGCAGTCCCCCATACGGGACAGGGGGCACCATATATTTT
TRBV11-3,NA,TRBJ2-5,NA,CASSLQKWGVLQETQYF,TGTGCCAGCAGCTTACAAAAATGGGGAGTGCTGCAAGAGACCCAGTACTTC
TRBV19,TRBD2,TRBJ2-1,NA,CASNGVAGANPFEQFF,TGTGCCAGTAATGGTGTAGCGGGGGCGAACCCGTTTGAGCAGTTCTTC
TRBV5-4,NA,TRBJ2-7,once,CASSSTYEQYF,TGTGCCAGCAGCTCCACCTACGAGCAGTACTTC
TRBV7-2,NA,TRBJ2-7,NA,CASSPRDTPSFYEQYF,TGTGCCAGCAGCCCCCGGGACACCCCTAGCTTTTACGAGCAGTACTTC
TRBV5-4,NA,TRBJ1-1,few,CASSLTGGNEAFF,TGTGCCAGCAGCTTGACAGGCGGTAACGAAGCTTTCTTT
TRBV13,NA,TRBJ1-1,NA,CASSKDLNTEAFF,TGTGCCAGCAGCAAGGACTTGAACACTGAAGCTTTCTTT
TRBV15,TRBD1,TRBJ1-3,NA,CATSREGPDRGSGNTIYF,TGTGCCACCAGCAGAGAGGGCCCTGACAGGGGCTCTGGAAACACCATATATTTT